This T cell receptor (beta chain) was identified in a study of blood T cell repertoires in COVID-19. Study in general: COVID-19 samples from acute and convalescent phases originated in the United States, Italy and Spain. Sources were T cells, B-cell-depleted T cells, or PBMCs; the material itself was cDNA or gDNA.

Recruited during active infection, patients (from Seattle) were subsequently followed longitudinally. The authors' processing: By means of reference gene primer amplification, nucleated cell counts were estimated. Assay: immunoSEQ multiplex PCR; the TCRdb copy retains only in-frame clones and omits some. That table gives V, J and clone size, and the DNA gave D and trimming. The sample includes 180,000 or so clones, 81% of them seen just once. The germline V gene has CDR1 SGHTS and CDR2 YDEGEE. J gave up 4 bases and V 7 bases, and 7 bases lay outside the gene matches. The CDR3 is 14 residues long. Sequenced: peripheral blood. The TCR sequence derives from a woman aged 40 to 50 with COVID-19, enrolled during active disease. The chain is built from TRBV5-8 and TRBJ2-2, with TRBD2 matching over 7 bases. The CDR3 region is CASGSGVSTGELFF. The CDR3 nucleotides are TGTGCCAGCGGGAGCGGGGTTAGCACCGGGGAGCTGTTTTTT.